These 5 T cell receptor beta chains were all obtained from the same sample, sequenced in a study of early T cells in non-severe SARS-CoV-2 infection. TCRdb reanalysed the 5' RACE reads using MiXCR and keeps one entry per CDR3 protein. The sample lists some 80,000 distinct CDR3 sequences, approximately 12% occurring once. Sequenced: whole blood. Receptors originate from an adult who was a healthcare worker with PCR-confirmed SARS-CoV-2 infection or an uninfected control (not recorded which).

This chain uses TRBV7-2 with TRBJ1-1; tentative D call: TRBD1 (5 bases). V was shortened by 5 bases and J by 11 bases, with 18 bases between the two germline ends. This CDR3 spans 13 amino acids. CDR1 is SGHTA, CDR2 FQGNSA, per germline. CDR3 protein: CASSLGLQRLAFF. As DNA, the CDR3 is TGTGCCAGCAGCCTGGGACTCCAGCGGCTTGCTTTCTTT.

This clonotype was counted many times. The CDR3 protein is CASSLAITGLAYEQYF. In nucleotides, the CDR3 is TGTGCCAGCAGTTTAGCAATAACGGGACTAGCCTACGAGCAGTACTTC. The J gene is TRBJ2-7, the V gene TRBV12-3 or TRBV12-4, with 8 bases fitting TRBD2. J was trimmed by 2 bases and V by 0 bases; bases with no gene match: 6. CDR3 size: 16 residues.

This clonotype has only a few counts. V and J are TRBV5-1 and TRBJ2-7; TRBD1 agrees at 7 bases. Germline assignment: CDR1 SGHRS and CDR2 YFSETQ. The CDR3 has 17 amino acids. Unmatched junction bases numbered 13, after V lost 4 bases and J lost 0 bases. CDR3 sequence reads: CASSKGQARIFSYEQYF. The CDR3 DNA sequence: TGCGCCAGCAGCAAAGGACAGGCCCGAATTTTCTCCTACGAGCAGTACTTC. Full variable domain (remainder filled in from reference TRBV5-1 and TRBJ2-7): KAGVTQTPRYLIKTRGQQVTLSCSPISGHRSVSWYQQTPGQGLQFLFEYFSETQRNKGNFPGRFSGRQFSNSRSEMNVSTLELGDSALYLCASSKGQARIFSYEQYFGPGTRLTVT.

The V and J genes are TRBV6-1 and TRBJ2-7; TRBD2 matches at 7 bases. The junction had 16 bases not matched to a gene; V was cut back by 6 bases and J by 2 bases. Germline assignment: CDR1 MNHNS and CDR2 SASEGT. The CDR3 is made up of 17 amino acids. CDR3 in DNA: TGTGCCAGCAGAGCCAGGATAGGTTCGGCGGGGGCCTACGAGCAGTACTTC. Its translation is CASRARIGSAGAYEQYF.

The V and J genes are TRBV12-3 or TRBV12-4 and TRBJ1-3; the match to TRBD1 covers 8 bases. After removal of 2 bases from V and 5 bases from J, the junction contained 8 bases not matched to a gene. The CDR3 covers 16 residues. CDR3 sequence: CASSLRGGQARNTIYF. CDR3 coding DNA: TGTGCCAGCAGTTTAAGGGGGGGACAGGCGCGAAACACCATATATTTT.